The 4 T cell receptor beta chains below were found in one sample sequenced in a study of cytomegalovirus exposure and HLA in healthy donors (dated by TCRdb to 2016 to 2017). The method behind the library was the immunoSEQ multiplex PCR assay. Imported from immuneACCESS, the table was reduced by TCRdb to in-frame sequences with V and J called. These copies leave out some clones; in studies compared against another copy, an unresolved V gene accounts for under half, and the cause of the remainder is not known. The sample table lists more than 60,000 clones, around 88% of them with a count of one. The top ten clonotypes cover 1.5% to 2% of the sample. The sequencing input was PBMCs. These receptors came from a woman aged 18-29 years in good health and CMV-seronegative.

The chain has TRBV7-9 and TRBJ2-5; 9 positions match TRBD2. This CDR3 has 15 residues. Trimming cost V 1 base and J 5 bases; bases outside gene matches: 5. Germline CDR1 is SEHNR and CDR2 is FQNEAQ (reference sequence). CDR3: CASSLGGGAVETQYF. The CDR3 nucleotides read TGTGCCAGCAGCTTAGGCGGGGGGGCCGTGGAGACCCAGTACTTC.

The DNA of the CDR3 is TGTGCCAGCAGTTTATACAGGTCCTCCTATGGCTACACCTTC. Amino acids: CASSLYRSSYGYTF. V and J are TRBV27 and TRBJ1-2, with D maybe TRBD1 (5 bases). V lost 1 base and J lost 4, with 10 bases in between. The CDR3 is 14 amino acids. From germline, CDR1 is MNHEY and CDR2 SMNVEV (reference sequence).

The chain combines TRBV4-1 with TRBJ2-7; 10 nucleotides match TRBD1. Germline values: CDR1 MGHRA, CDR2 YSYEKL. The CDR3 contains 15 residues. J was trimmed by 7 bases and V by 0 bases; bases with no gene match: 6. In DNA, the CDR3 is TGCGCCAGCAGCCAAGAGACAGGGGGCCCCTGGGAGCAGTACTTC. This gives the protein CASSQETGGPWEQYF.

The chain is built from TRBV28 and TRBJ1-5, with TRBD1 matching 7 bases. The CDR3 covers 16 residues. Looked up from germline, CDR1 is MDHEN and CDR2 is SYDVKM. With 5 bases clipped from V and 3 bases from J, the junction kept 10 bases outside the gene matches. The CDR3 sequence is CASSPHRGAANQPQHF. The CDR3 bases are TGTGCCAGCAGTCCGCACAGGGGCGCGGCCAATCAGCCCCAGCATTTT.